This TCR beta chain emerged from a study of HIV-infected children after antiretroviral therapy interruption. As for the study in general: Recorded EBV and CMV exposure existed for most children.

V lost 2 bases, J lost 6 bases, and 21 bases lay in between. The CDR3 is 16 residues long. Per germline, CDR1 DFQATT and CDR2 SNEGSKA (reference sequence). As for treatment: PENTA 11 planned treatment interruption arm or continuous ART arm. This clonotype was found many times. A 3' RACE protocol on RNA, with unique molecular identifiers, produced the TCR library. TCRdb re-analysed the 3' RACE reads in MiXCR, keeping a single row per CDR3 protein. The repertoire holds about 89,000 distinct CDR3 sequences, with roughly 6.4% as singletons. This clonotype was sampled from a pool of human donors with HIV. The starting material was CD45RA+ CD4+ T cells from PBMCs, pooled from several time points, obtained from a donor given antiretroviral therapy, either interrupted or continuous. Subset indicated: naive CD4+ CD45RA+ CD45RO- T cells. V gene TRBV20-1 combines with J gene TRBJ2-3; the D gene is possibly TRBD1 (7 bases). This CDR3 reads CSARKSHSGGGDTQYF. In DNA, the CDR3 is TGCAGTGCTAGAAAATCCCATTCAGGGGGAGGCGATACGCAGTATTTT.